This TCR beta chain was captured in a study of lymphopenia after photon versus proton radiotherapy. This clone has a handful of counts. Its antigen is not known. Study-level points and caveats: Survival link was tested only in deceased patients; proton benefit remains a possibility. Relative stability marked proton patients; photon patients lost diversity and naive cells. After the lymphocyte nadir, photon-treated repertoires showed oligoclonal expansion, especially of CD8+ Temra cells. In patients who died, overall survival fell as post-nadir TCR diversity dropped more.

This CDR3 comprises 16 residues. Trimming at V came to 4 bases and at J to 2 bases, leaving 8 bases not matched to a gene. The germline CDR1 and CDR2 sequences are MDHEN and SYDVKM. Assay: immunoSEQ multiplex PCR; the TCRdb copy retains only in-frame clones and omits some. The table has some 40,000 clones, around nine tenths seen once. The gene calls are TRBV28 and TRBJ2-3; 8 bases line up with TRBD2. The material was peripheral blood, obtained from a patient treated with photon-based radiotherapy. The receptor's source is a man between 60 and 75 years old with cholangiocarcinoma. The CDR3: CASSSSLAAFTDTQYF. The CDR3 DNA is TGTGCCAGCAGTTCCTCACTAGCGGCCTTCACAGATACGCAGTATTTT.